One TCR beta chain is described in this entry. Its antigen remains unidentified. Base qualities are not provided; no much larger clone lies one nucleotide away. The data derive from a study of blood T cell repertoires in COVID-19 (dated by TCRdb to 2018 to 2021). Some background on the complete study: The collaborator samples originated in the United States, Italy and Spain and spanned the acute and convalescent phases of COVID-19. The prospective study material was composed of cDNA or gDNA derived from T cells, B-cell-depleted T cells, or PBMCs. Deeply sampled blood TCRbeta repertoires from subjects exposed to, actively infected with, or recovered from COVID-19 were included in the dataset. The repertoires were released in a freely available public database intended as a resource for research on the immune response to SARS-CoV-2. The samples were drawn from the first 160 participants of the ongoing ImmuneRACE study and from 1,254 subjects provided by 6 global collaborators. Nearly every sample came with metadata listing a de-identified subject ID, COVID-19 status, age in years and sex. Where available, HLA class I and class II types were taken from metadata supplied by the sample provider and were not determined by assay-based typing. The investigation overall reported the following: The amount of clinical and demographic metadata varied by source and participant and was provided uncurated.

Whole blood was collected in K2EDTA tubes by collaborating institutions according to the institutions' own protocols. Collaborator samples were shipped for TCRbeta analysis as frozen whole blood, isolated PBMCs, or DNA extracted from either sample type. TCRbeta CDR3 regions were amplified from genomic DNA using the immunoSEQ Assay, a bias-controlled multiplex PCR. The original pipeline was this. The number of nucleated cells in each sample was estimated by amplification of reference gene primers within the assay. Sequence reads were collapsed and filtered to measure the absolute abundance of every unique TCRbeta CDR3 rearrangement. Productive Simpson clonality was computed per sample as the square root of Simpson's diversity index over productive rearrangements. TCRdb stores this immuneACCESS table with in-frame sequences only. Part of the clones is absent; in the studies checked, under half of the shortfall reflects unresolved V genes, and no reason is known for the rest. V and J calls and clone size come straight from that table; D and trimming were deduced from the DNA. The sample includes some 530,000 clones, with approximately 83% observed a single time. 3.2% of the sample rests with the top ten.

The receptor was isolated from a human donor in a cohort sampled during active COVID-19. The sequenced material came from peripheral blood.

The CDR3 here reads CASSLKRDSYGYTF. The bases read TGTGCCAGCAGTCTCAAAAGGGACAGCTATGGCTACACCTTC. The sequence joins TRBV6-5 to TRBJ1-2, with 7 central nucleotides matching TRBD1. Trimming removed 5 bases from V and 4 bases from J; the gene matches leave 7 bases unexplained. CDR1 and CDR2 are drawn from the germline V gene: MNHEY, SVGAGI. The CDR3 goes from the cysteine to the phenylalanine over 14 residues. The entry retains the CDR3 DNA only, 42 bases that are in frame from base 1.